The rows below give T cell receptor beta chains drawn from one sample of a study of OX40 agonist ivuxolimab in advanced cancers. TCRdb's table, derived via immunoSEQ multiplex PCR, lists solely in-frame clones and lacks some. The sample records about 77,000 clones, over 70% being singletons. Sequencing was performed on CD4+ or CD8+ T cells sorted from blood, taken in a trial of the OX40 agonist ivuxolimab. The receptors here all came from an adult with an advanced solid tumor such as melanoma, head and neck, liver or kidney cancer. The CDR3 runs from the conserved cysteine through the conserved F or W. D genes are given only for firm matches. Clone size appears in some rows only: once, few, many, or a class for an expanded clone.

CDR3 length,D gene,V gene,clone size,J gene,CDR3 protein,CDR3 DNA
13,-,TRBV4-3,-,TRBJ2-3,CASSRRRGDTQYF,TGCGCCAGCAGCCGGCGCAGGGGAGATACGCAGTATTTT
15,-,TRBV9,few,TRBJ2-5,CASSARGSIAETQYF,TGTGCCAGCAGCGCTCGGGGTAGCATAGCGGAGACCCAGTACTTC
14,-,TRBV7-9,-,TRBJ1-1,CASSDTVYGTEAFF,TGTGCCAGCAGCGACACCGTTTATGGCACTGAAGCTTTCTTT
14,-,TRBV28,-,TRBJ2-7,CASSRPGSSYEQYF,TGTGCCAGCAGCCGCCCGGGGAGCTCCTACGAGCAGTACTTC
17,TRBD1,TRBV15,-,TRBJ2-7,CATSRDTRTGGSYEQYF,TGTGCCACCAGCAGAGATACCCGGACAGGGGGGTCCTACGAGCAGTACTTC
14,TRBD1,TRBV4-1,-,TRBJ1-5,CASSERTGNQPQHF,TGCGCCAGCAGCGAGCGGACAGGTAATCAGCCCCAGCATTTT
16,TRBD2,TRBV28,-,TRBJ2-7,CASSSLGLAAPYEQYF,TGTGCCAGCAGTTCTCTGGGACTAGCGGCACCCTACGAGCAGTACTTC
14,TRBD1,TRBV7-8,-,TRBJ1-1,CASSFQGVNTEAFF,TGTGCCAGCAGCTTCCAGGGGGTTAACACTGAAGCTTTCTTT
13,TRBD2,TRBV5-1,-,TRBJ2-7,CASRTSGAYEQYF,TGCGCCAGCAGGACTAGCGGGGCCTACGAGCAGTACTTC
14,TRBD1,TRBV19,once,TRBJ1-1,CASSADRVNTEAFF,TGTGCCAGTAGTGCCGACAGGGTGAACACTGAAGCTTTCTTT
14,-,TRBV30,-,TRBJ1-2,CAWSGGDGDYGYTF,TGTGCCTGGAGTGGGGGGGACGGCGACTATGGCTACACCTTC